These T cell receptor beta chains were read from a single sample in a study of metastatic and nonmetastatic thyroid tumors. TCRdb re-analyzed the PCR reads using MiXCR. The data contain some 35,000 clones, about 26% of them seen just once; the ten biggest clones take up roughly 11%. The sequenced sample was blood. These receptors came from a male donor with papillary thyroid cancer or a benign thyroid nodule (not recorded which). Some clones in this sample may be carry-over from other donors' samples. The CDR3 runs from the conserved cysteine through the conserved F or W. The order of the fields is D gene, V gene, J gene, clone size, CDR3 DNA, CDR3 protein. The D gene is left open where the match is weak. Size is stated for part of the rows, as once, few or many counts, or as a class when the clone is expanded.

D gene: .; V gene: TRBV20-1; J gene: TRBJ2-7; clone size: .; CDR3 DNA: TGCAGTGCGAGTAGAGTCGGTCGTTTCGAGCAGTACTTC; CDR3 protein: CSASRVGRFEQYF
D gene: TRBD1; V gene: TRBV20-1; J gene: TRBJ2-1; clone size: medium-sized; CDR3 DNA: TGCAGTGCGAGCACAGGGGAGAGCTCCTACAATGAGCAGTTCTTC; CDR3 protein: CSASTGESSYNEQFF
D gene: .; V gene: TRBV6-1; J gene: TRBJ1-6; clone size: .; CDR3 DNA: TGTGCCAGCAGTGCCGAGGGCGGGGTAAATTCACCCCTCCACTTT; CDR3 protein: CASSAEGGVNSPLHF
D gene: .; V gene: TRBV6-1; J gene: TRBJ1-1; clone size: medium-sized; CDR3 DNA: TGTGCCAGCAGTGACCTGGGCAGGGTCACTGAAGCTTTCTTT; CDR3 protein: CASSDLGRVTEAFF
D gene: .; V gene: TRBV4-1; J gene: TRBJ1-2; clone size: few; CDR3 DNA: TGCGCCAGCAGCCAAGATTCTGCCGGGGGCGGCTATGGCTACACCTTC; CDR3 protein: CASSQDSAGGGYGYTF
D gene: .; V gene: TRBV12-3/TRBV12-4; J gene: TRBJ1-1; clone size: many; CDR3 DNA: TGTGCCAGCAACCCAACGGGGGGTAGCGGGTACACTGAAGCTTTCTTT; CDR3 protein: CASNPTGGSGYTEAFF
D gene: TRBD1; V gene: TRBV19; J gene: TRBJ1-5; clone size: few; CDR3 DNA: TGTGCCAGTAGTTCGACAGGGGGAAATCAGCCCCAGCATTTT; CDR3 protein: CASSSTGGNQPQHF
D gene: .; V gene: TRBV2; J gene: TRBJ2-5; clone size: many; CDR3 DNA: TGTGCCAGCAGTGGGACTGGGTCCGGAGAGACCCAGTACTTC; CDR3 protein: CASSGTGSGETQYF
D gene: TRBD2; V gene: TRBV9; J gene: TRBJ2-3; clone size: few; CDR3 DNA: TGTGCCAGCAGCTTAGGACTAGCGGCTACAGATACGCAGTATTTT; CDR3 protein: CASSLGLAATDTQYF
D gene: TRBD1; V gene: TRBV28; J gene: TRBJ1-2; clone size: medium-sized; CDR3 DNA: TGTGCCAGCAGTTTACCCCAGGGGGCGCTGAGCTATGGCTACACCTTC; CDR3 protein: CASSLPQGALSYGYTF
D gene: TRBD2; V gene: TRBV20-1; J gene: TRBJ2-7; clone size: many; CDR3 DNA: TGCAGTGCCTCTCCTAGCGGTACCTACGAGCAGTACTTC; CDR3 protein: CSASPSGTYEQYF
D gene: TRBD2; V gene: TRBV5-1; J gene: TRBJ2-1; clone size: .; CDR3 DNA: TGCGCCAGCAGCTTGGCCGGGACTAGCAAGGGAGGTGAGCAGTTCTTC; CDR3 protein: CASSLAGTSKGGEQFF
D gene: TRBD2; V gene: TRBV20-1; J gene: TRBJ2-7; clone size: .; CDR3 DNA: TGCAGTGCCCCCCTCACTAGCGGGAGAGCCAACGAGCAGTACTTC; CDR3 protein: CSAPLTSGRANEQYF
D gene: .; V gene: TRBV5-8; J gene: TRBJ1-6; clone size: .; CDR3 DNA: TGTGCCAGCAGCTTGGGGGGTTCCCTTTCACCCCTCCACTTT; CDR3 protein: CASSLGGSLSPLHF
D gene: TRBD1; V gene: TRBV7-9; J gene: TRBJ1-4; clone size: many; CDR3 DNA: TGTGCCAGCAGCTCCCGTGCGGGACAGGGCGATGAAAAACTGTTTTTT; CDR3 protein: CASSSRAGQGDEKLFF
D gene: .; V gene: TRBV6-1; J gene: TRBJ1-1; clone size: .; CDR3 DNA: TGTGCCAGCAGGGAGGGGTCCGCTGAAGCCTTCTTT; CDR3 protein: CASREGSAEAFF
D gene: TRBD2; V gene: TRBV6-1; J gene: TRBJ2-7; clone size: .; CDR3 DNA: TGTGCCAGCAGTGAAGAGGCTAGCGGAGGACTACGAGGGTACTTC; CDR3 protein: CASSEEASGGLRGYF
D gene: .; V gene: TRBV24-1; J gene: TRBJ2-7; clone size: many; CDR3 DNA: TGTGCCACCAGTGATGAGTCGTCTGGCTACGAGCAGTACTTC; CDR3 protein: CATSDESSGYEQYF
D gene: .; V gene: TRBV6-1; J gene: TRBJ2-7; clone size: many; CDR3 DNA: TGTGCCAGCAGTCCACCCCGGGACCGCTCCTACGAGCAGTACTTC; CDR3 protein: CASSPPRDRSYEQYF
D gene: TRBD1; V gene: TRBV4-2; J gene: TRBJ2-7; clone size: .; CDR3 DNA: TGTGCCAGCAGCCAAGAGGGACAGGGGGCGTACGAGCAGTACTTC; CDR3 protein: CASSQEGQGAYEQYF
D gene: TRBD1; V gene: TRBV18; J gene: TRBJ2-3; clone size: .; CDR3 DNA: TGTGCCAGCTCACCACCAGGGGGCGAGGGCACAGATACGCAGTATTTT; CDR3 protein: CASSPPGGEGTDTQYF
D gene: .; V gene: TRBV3-1; J gene: TRBJ2-7; clone size: .; CDR3 DNA: TGTGCCAGCAGCCAAGGGAGGGGGTACGAGCAGTACTTC; CDR3 protein: CASSQGRGYEQYF
D gene: .; V gene: TRBV3-1; J gene: TRBJ2-3; clone size: many; CDR3 DNA: TGTGCCAGCAGCCAATCCTTAAGCACAGATACGCAGTATTTT; CDR3 protein: CASSQSLSTDTQYF
D gene: .; V gene: TRBV6-1; J gene: TRBJ1-2; clone size: few; CDR3 DNA: TGTGCCAGCAGTCAGATCCCAGGGGAAGGCTACACCTTC; CDR3 protein: CASSQIPGEGYTF
D gene: .; V gene: TRBV19; J gene: TRBJ1-1; clone size: .; CDR3 DNA: TGTGCCTCCACAATTCAGGGAGGAGGCACTGAAGCTTTCTTT; CDR3 protein: CASTIQGGGTEAFF
D gene: .; V gene: TRBV5-1; J gene: TRBJ2-1; clone size: many; CDR3 DNA: TGCGCCAGCAGCAAGACTAGTTATGAGCAGTTCTTC; CDR3 protein: CASSKTSYEQFF
D gene: .; V gene: TRBV27; J gene: TRBJ2-3; clone size: .; CDR3 DNA: TGTGCCAGCCTGCCAACGGGGTCCACAGATACGCAGTATTTT; CDR3 protein: CASLPTGSTDTQYF
D gene: TRBD1; V gene: TRBV28; J gene: TRBJ2-1; clone size: few; CDR3 DNA: TGTGCCAGCAGAGGGGGCCCAAGGTATGAGCAGTTCTTC; CDR3 protein: CASRGGPRYEQFF
D gene: TRBD1; V gene: TRBV11-2; J gene: TRBJ2-1; clone size: few; CDR3 DNA: TGTGCCAGCAGCCGCCAGGCCCCGGGGACAGGGGTAGGCAATGAGCAGTTCTTC; CDR3 protein: CASSRQAPGTGVGNEQFF
D gene: TRBD2; V gene: TRBV30; J gene: TRBJ2-2; clone size: many; CDR3 DNA: TGTGCCTGGAGTGTACTAGCGGAGAACACCGGGGAGCTGTTTTTT; CDR3 protein: CAWSVLAENTGELFF
D gene: .; V gene: TRBV30; J gene: TRBJ2-3; clone size: many; CDR3 DNA: TGTGCCTGGAGGCCCCGTGTTCTTAGCACAGATACGCAGTATTTT; CDR3 protein: CAWRPRVLSTDTQYF
D gene: .; V gene: TRBV27; J gene: TRBJ1-2; clone size: few; CDR3 DNA: TGTGCCAGCAGTTTATGGGCAGGCACTACCTATGGCTACACCTTC; CDR3 protein: CASSLWAGTTYGYTF
D gene: .; V gene: TRBV6-4; J gene: TRBJ2-3; clone size: medium-sized; CDR3 DNA: TGTGCCAGCAGCACTCTTCCCACAGATACGCAGTATTTT; CDR3 protein: CASSTLPTDTQYF
D gene: .; V gene: TRBV30; J gene: TRBJ1-2; clone size: medium-sized; CDR3 DNA: TGTGCCTGGAACCGGATGTTTACAGGGCACTATGGCTACACCTTC; CDR3 protein: CAWNRMFTGHYGYTF
D gene: .; V gene: TRBV20-1; J gene: TRBJ1-3; clone size: few; CDR3 DNA: TGCAGTGCTAGGTTGTCAGGGTTCTACTCTGGAAACACCATATATTTT; CDR3 protein: CSARLSGFYSGNTIYF
D gene: TRBD1; V gene: TRBV11-2; J gene: TRBJ2-1; clone size: .; CDR3 DNA: TGTGCCAGCAGCCACTTAGAAGGGCCAGGGACAGGGGTTGGTGAGCAGTTCTTC; CDR3 protein: CASSHLEGPGTGVGEQFF
D gene: .; V gene: TRBV6-5; J gene: TRBJ1-1; clone size: few; CDR3 DNA: TGTGCCAGCAGTTTTGATGGGACTGAAGCTTTCTTT; CDR3 protein: CASSFDGTEAFF
D gene: .; V gene: TRBV9; J gene: TRBJ2-1; clone size: .; CDR3 DNA: TGTGCCAGCAGCGCAAGGGGTATTGAGCAGTTCTTC; CDR3 protein: CASSARGIEQFF
D gene: .; V gene: TRBV6-5; J gene: TRBJ1-5; clone size: medium-sized; CDR3 DNA: TGTGCCAGCAGTTACAGGGAAAATCAGCCCCAGCATTTT; CDR3 protein: CASSYRENQPQHF
D gene: TRBD2; V gene: TRBV5-4; J gene: TRBJ2-7; clone size: .; CDR3 DNA: TGTGCCAGCAGCTTGGCCGGGACTAGCGGGAGTGTCGTGGAGCAGTACTTC; CDR3 protein: CASSLAGTSGSVVEQYF
D gene: TRBD1; V gene: TRBV6-1; J gene: TRBJ2-7; clone size: .; CDR3 DNA: TGTGCCAGCAGCCTGGGGGCCGGGACAGGGTCCTACGAGCAGTACTTC; CDR3 protein: CASSLGAGTGSYEQYF
D gene: TRBD2; V gene: TRBV11-2; J gene: TRBJ2-1; clone size: .; CDR3 DNA: TGTGCCAGCACCCGGGGGCTAGCGGGACTCTACAATGAGCAGTTCTTC; CDR3 protein: CASTRGLAGLYNEQFF
D gene: TRBD1; V gene: TRBV7-2; J gene: TRBJ2-1; clone size: .; CDR3 DNA: TGTGCCAGCAACCCCGGGACAGGGTACAATGAGCAGTTCTTC; CDR3 protein: CASNPGTGYNEQFF
D gene: TRBD1; V gene: TRBV30; J gene: TRBJ1-1; clone size: many; CDR3 DNA: TGTGCCTGGAGTGTCGGGACAGGGTTCATGAACACTGAAGCTTTCTTT; CDR3 protein: CAWSVGTGFMNTEAFF
D gene: .; V gene: TRBV30; J gene: TRBJ2-5; clone size: once; CDR3 DNA: TGTGCCTGGAGTGTACAGTCCCAAGAGACCCAGTACTTC; CDR3 protein: CAWSVQSQETQYF
D gene: .; V gene: TRBV28; J gene: TRBJ1-5; clone size: many; CDR3 DNA: TGTGCCAGCAGTTTCGTCAATCAGCCCCAGCATTTT; CDR3 protein: CASSFVNQPQHF
D gene: TRBD1; V gene: TRBV27; J gene: TRBJ1-1; clone size: few; CDR3 DNA: TGTGCCAGCAGTTTACGATTGGCCGACAGGGGGGTTACTGAAGCTTTCTTT; CDR3 protein: CASSLRLADRGVTEAFF
D gene: TRBD2; V gene: TRBV20-1; J gene: TRBJ2-1; clone size: many; CDR3 DNA: TGCAGTGCTCCTCAATTTAGCGGGTTCACCTACAATGAGCAGTTCTTC; CDR3 protein: CSAPQFSGFTYNEQFF
D gene: .; V gene: TRBV28; J gene: TRBJ2-7; clone size: .; CDR3 DNA: TGTGCCAGCAGTTTGGCAGGAGAGACCTACGAGCAGTACTTC; CDR3 protein: CASSLAGETYEQYF
D gene: .; V gene: TRBV7-9; J gene: TRBJ1-2; clone size: many; CDR3 DNA: TGTGCCAGCAGCCCAGACATAGCTAACTATGGCTACACCTTC; CDR3 protein: CASSPDIANYGYTF
D gene: TRBD1; V gene: TRBV30; J gene: TRBJ2-7; clone size: once; CDR3 DNA: TGTGCCTGGAGCTGGGACAGCTGCGTCTACGAGCAGTACTTC; CDR3 protein: CAWSWDSCVYEQYF
D gene: .; V gene: TRBV11-2; J gene: TRBJ2-7; clone size: medium-sized; CDR3 DNA: TGTGCCAGCAGCTTAGCTACTAGCTACGAGCAGTACTTC; CDR3 protein: CASSLATSYEQYF
D gene: TRBD1; V gene: TRBV5-6; J gene: TRBJ1-3; clone size: .; CDR3 DNA: TGTGCCAGCAGCTCGACAGGGACTGGAAACACCATATATTTT; CDR3 protein: CASSSTGTGNTIYF